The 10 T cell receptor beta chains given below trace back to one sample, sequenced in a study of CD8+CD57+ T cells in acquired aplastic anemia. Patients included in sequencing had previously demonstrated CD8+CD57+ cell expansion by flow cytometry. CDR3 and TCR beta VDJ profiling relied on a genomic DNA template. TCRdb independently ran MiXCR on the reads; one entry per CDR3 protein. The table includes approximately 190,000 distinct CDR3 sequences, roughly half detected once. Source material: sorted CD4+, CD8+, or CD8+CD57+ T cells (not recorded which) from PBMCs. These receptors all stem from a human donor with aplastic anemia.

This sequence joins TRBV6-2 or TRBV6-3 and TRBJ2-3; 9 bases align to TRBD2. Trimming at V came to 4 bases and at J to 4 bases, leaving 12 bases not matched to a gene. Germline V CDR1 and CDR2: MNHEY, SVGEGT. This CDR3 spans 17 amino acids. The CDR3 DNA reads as TGTGCCAGCAGTTCCCGGGCTAGCGGGATTACCGCAGATACGCAGTATTTT. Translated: CASSSRASGITADTQYF.

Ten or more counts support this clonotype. The CDR3 coding sequence is TGCGCCAGCAGCTTGCTGGCTAGCGGGAGCTGGAGCGAGACCCAGTACTTC. Encoded protein: CASSLLASGSWSETQYF. This rearrangement joins TRBV5-1 to TRBJ2-5; 10 bases are a match to TRBD2. Germline V lookup: CDR1 SGHRS, CDR2 YFSETQ. Germline trimming cut 1 base from V and 5 bases from J; bases unmatched to any gene: 11. The CDR3 length is 17 residues.

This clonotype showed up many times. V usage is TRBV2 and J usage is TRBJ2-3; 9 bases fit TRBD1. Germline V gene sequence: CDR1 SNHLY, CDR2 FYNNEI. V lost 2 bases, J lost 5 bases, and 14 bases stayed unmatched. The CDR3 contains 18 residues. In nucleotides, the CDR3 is TGTGCCAGCAGTGAATGGTTTTGGGGACAGGGTGGTTTAGATACGCAGTATTTT. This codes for CASSEWFWGQGGLDTQYF.

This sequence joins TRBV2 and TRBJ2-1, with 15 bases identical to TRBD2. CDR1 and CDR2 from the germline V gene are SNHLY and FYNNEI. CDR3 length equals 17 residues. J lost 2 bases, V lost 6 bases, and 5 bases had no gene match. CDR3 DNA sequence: TGTGCCAGCAGCTCGGGACTAGCGGGAGGTACCTACAATGAGCAGTTCTTC. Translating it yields CASSSGLAGGTYNEQFF.

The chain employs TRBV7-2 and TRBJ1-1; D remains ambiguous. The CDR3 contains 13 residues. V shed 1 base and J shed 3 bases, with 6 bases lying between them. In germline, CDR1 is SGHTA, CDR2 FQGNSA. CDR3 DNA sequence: TGTGCCAGCAGCTTAGATGGGTACACTGAAGCTTTCTTT. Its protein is CASSLDGYTEAFF. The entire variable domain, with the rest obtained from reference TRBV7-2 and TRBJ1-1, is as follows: GAGVSQSPSNKVTEKGKDVELRCDPISGHTALYWYRQSLGQGLEFLIYFQGNSAPDKSGLPSDRFSAERTGGSVSTLTIQRTQQEDSAVYLCASSLDGYTEAFFGQGTRLTVV.

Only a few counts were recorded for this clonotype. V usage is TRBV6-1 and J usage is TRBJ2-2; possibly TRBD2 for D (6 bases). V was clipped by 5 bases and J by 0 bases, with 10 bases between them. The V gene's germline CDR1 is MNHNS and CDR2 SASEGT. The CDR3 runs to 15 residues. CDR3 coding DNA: TGTGCCAGCAGTATAAGGGAGGCGAACACCGGGGAGCTGTTTTTT. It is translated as CASSIREANTGELFF.

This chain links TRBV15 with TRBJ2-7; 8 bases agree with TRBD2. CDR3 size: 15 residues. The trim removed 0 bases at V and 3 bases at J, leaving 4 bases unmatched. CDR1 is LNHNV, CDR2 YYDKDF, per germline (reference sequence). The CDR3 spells CATSRDRGGSYEQYF. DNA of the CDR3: TGTGCCACCAGCAGAGATCGGGGGGGTAGCTACGAGCAGTACTTC.

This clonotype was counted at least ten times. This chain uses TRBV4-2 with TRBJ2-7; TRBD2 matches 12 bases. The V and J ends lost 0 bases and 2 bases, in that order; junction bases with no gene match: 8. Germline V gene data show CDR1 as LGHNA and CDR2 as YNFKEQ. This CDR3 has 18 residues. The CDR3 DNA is TGTGCCAGCAGCCAAGAATCGCTAGCGGGAGGGGCCCCCTACGAGCAGTACTTC. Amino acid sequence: CASSQESLAGGAPYEQYF.

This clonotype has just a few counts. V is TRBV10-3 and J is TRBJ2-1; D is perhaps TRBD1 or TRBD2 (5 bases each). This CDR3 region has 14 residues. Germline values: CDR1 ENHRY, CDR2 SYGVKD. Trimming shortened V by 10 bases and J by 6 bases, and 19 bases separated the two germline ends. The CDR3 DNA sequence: TGTGCCAGCAGGGAGTTTGCTAAAATCAATGAGCAGTTCTTC. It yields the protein CASREFAKINEQFF.

CDR3 nucleotide sequence: TGTGCCAGCAGTCGCTATAGTAATGAGCAGTTCTTC. Its translation: CASSRYSNEQFF. The chain uses TRBV2 and TRBJ2-1; D gene uncertain. Germline V lookup: CDR1 SNHLY, CDR2 FYNNEI. V was trimmed by 5 bases and J by 7 bases, leaving 9 bases between them. The length of the CDR3 is 12 residues.